This TCR beta chain was identified during a study of T cell responses to AZD1222 COVID-19 vaccine (dated by TCRdb to the early 2020s). Regarding the research as a whole: A total of more than 230 trial participants underwent TCR sequencing, of whom approximately 210 received two doses of AZD1222 and some 26 received two doses of the MenACWY control vaccine. Enrollment into the trials was organized by age into subgroups of 18-55, 56-69 and 70-plus years, and those subgroups contained around 150, 28 and 57 TCR-sequenced participants, respectively.

The CDR3 regions of human TCRbeta chains were analyzed by immunosequencing. The paper's processing steps were these. TCRs in the repertoires were compared against a reference library of SARS-CoV-2-specific TCRs that had been generated with the MIRA antigen-specificity platform. Breadth was defined as the fraction of unique TCRs that were SARS-CoV-2-associated. Depth was defined as the fraction of total T cells that were SARS-CoV-2-associated. Using the MIRA data, each spike-specific TCR was mapped to the spike region that the TCR reacts to and placed in a CD4 or CD8 class. Log10-transformed breadth and depth values were compared by one-way ANOVA with Sidak's multiple comparisons tests. TCRdb took this table from immuneACCESS and kept in-frame rearrangements with V and J called. Such tables lack part of the clones; where checked against another copy, unresolved V genes explain under half of the gap, and the rest is unexplained. That table supplies the V and J calls and clone size; D and trimming were determined from the DNA. The sample table lists about 110,000 clones, about nine tenths of them with a count of one. Around 2.5% of the sample is in the top ten clones.

This clone was recorded once. The clone's antigen remains unknown. No much larger clonotype is one base removed from it; base qualities were not supplied. Broader findings and caveats from the paper: Because no samples from the day 14 peak response were available, repertoires could be characterized only after the peak T cell response. Most participants were white British and females outnumbered males, and the authors suggested that clonal diversity may have been underestimated. After two AZD1222 doses, both the breadth and the depth of spike-specific TCRs were significantly higher than at day 0 and than in MenACWY recipients. In the small 56-69-year group, the increase in depth fell short of significance, most likely because of low power. The whole spike protein was spanned by vaccine-associated CD4 TCRs, and dominant responses were seen in regions 160-218 and 743-854. Reportedly, close to half of the unique spike-specific TCRs recognized epitopes lying outside the regions that are mutated in the B.1.351 and B.1.1.7 variants. Only five or six AZD1222 recipients were SARS-CoV-2 seropositive at baseline, limiting conclusions about previously exposed vaccinees.

In light of the paper, this sample's time point label describes: about 28 days (+/-7) after the second vaccine dose. AZD1222 recipients given second doses at about 4 weeks or at about 12 weeks were pooled, since spike-specific TCR depth and breadth were not found to differ between the two schedules. The vaccinee samples were drawn from two UK trials, COV001 and COV002, one of which was a single-blind randomized controlled phase 2/3 trial testing AZD1222 (ChAdOx1 nCoV-19) in healthy adults. Trial participant PBMC samples were collected at day 0 and day 28 after the second dose for TCRbeta chain sequencing. Source: peripheral blood, taken 28 days after the second AZD1222 dose. The clonotype originates from an adult who received the AZD1222 COVID-19 vaccine.

The CDR3 protein is CASKQGAYQPQHF. DNA sequence: TGTGCCAGCAAACAGGGGGCCTATCAGCCCCAGCATTTT. The V and J genes are TRBV6-5 and TRBJ1-5; 9 of the junction bases match TRBD1. CDR1 MNHEY and CDR2 SVGAGI are derived from the germline V gene. The junction shows trimming of 7 bases on V and 5 bases on J, and the gene matches do not reach 3 bases of it. Inclusive of the bounding cysteine and phenylalanine, the CDR3 is 13 residues long. Of the read, only the CDR3 DNA is kept; its 39 bases are in frame from base 1.